This TCR beta chain appears in the sequencing data of a study of cytomegalovirus exposure and HLA in healthy donors. Study results and caveats: In a later analysis, a genetic analysis reported fewer productive-TCR N-insertions in an Asian-associated ancestry cluster than the cohort average. Accurate predictions that matched the HLA-A and HLA-B alleles of most subjects were reportedly made from TCR beta sequences. As a later analysis showed, a missense DCLRE1C variant was linked to trimming of TCR beta V- and J-genes. Most TCR sequences were uncommon, yet certain public TCRs appeared in many donors.

13 Jbeta primers and 60 Vbeta primers were used for the PCR. The data were produced by immunoSEQ multiplex PCR, yet TCRdb's version contains in-frame clones alone and is incomplete. The repertoire has 200,000 to 300,000 clones, just under 85% of them found once; the top ten carry 2% to 2.5%. The V and J ends lost 1 base and 1 base, in that order; junction bases with no gene match: 9. The CDR3 length is 17 residues. Germline V CDR1 and CDR2: SGHNT, YENEEA. Concerning this clone itself: Antigen specificity is unknown.

The sequence was obtained from a woman aged 40-49 years in good health and CMV-seropositive. The J gene is TRBJ1-1, the V gene TRBV11-3; 7 bases match TRBD1. The specimen was PBMCs. Written as DNA, the CDR3 is TGTGCCAGCAGCTTAGCCTCCGGAACAGGGGCGAACACTGAAGCTTTCTTT. Amino acid sequence: CASSLASGTGANTEAFF.